The 30 T cell receptor beta chains reported below all come from one sample, sequenced in a study of T cell responses to AZD1222 COVID-19 vaccine. TCRdb's table, derived via immunoSEQ multiplex PCR, lists solely in-frame clones and lacks some. The data show 250,000 to 300,000 clones, roughly 93% seen once. The material sequenced was peripheral blood, taken 28 days after the second AZD1222 dose. The receptors shown here come from an adult who received the AZD1222 COVID-19 vaccine.

Note on this clone: Relative to the germline gene, one junction end is altered; a read error may explain this. The chain couples TRBV7-6 to TRBJ2-7; 15 bases align to TRBD2. Germline loops: CDR1 SGHVS, CDR2 FNYEAQ. CDR3 length: 14 amino acids. In nucleotides, the CDR3 is TGTGCCAGCAGCTCGGGACTAGCGGGGGGCCCGGGCAACTTC. This encodes CASSSGLAGGPGNF.

This chain links TRBV2 with TRBJ1-2; D unresolved. Germline V CDR1 and CDR2: SNHLY, FYNNEI. The CDR3 contains 9 residues. The CDR3 DNA is TGTGCGGTTAACTATGGCTACACCTTC. Its translation: CAVNYGYTF.

V gene TRBV3-1 (or the pseudogene TRBV3-2) combines with J gene TRBJ2-7; TRBD1 aligns across 8 bases. The length of the CDR3 is 15 residues. Losses at the gene ends were 3 bases for V and 6 bases for J; bases not matched to a gene: 10. Germline V gene data show CDR1 as LGHDT and CDR2 as YNNKEL (reference sequence). CDR3 amino acids: CASSQKGRGPFEQYF. The CDR3 DNA follows: TGTGCCAGCAGCCAGAAAGGCAGGGGGCCTTTCGAGCAGTACTTC.

The rearrangement links TRBV2 to TRBJ1-2; D not resolved. Looked up from germline, CDR1 is SNHLY and CDR2 is FYNNEI. V was trimmed by 5 bases and J by 5 bases, leaving 12 bases between them. The CDR3 covers 13 residues. This CDR3 reads CASSPTEFYGYTF. As DNA, the CDR3 is TGTGCCAGCAGTCCGACTGAATTTTATGGCTACACCTTC.

CDR3 residues: CSVSASNQPQHF. Here the CDR3 DNA reads TGCAGCGTGAGCGCGAGCAATCAGCCCCAGCATTTT. V is TRBV29-1 and J is TRBJ1-5; D not certain. Trimming took off 6 bases at V and 1 base at J, with 7 bases between the two ends. This CDR3 spans 12 amino acids. The germline CDR1 and CDR2 sequences are SQVTM and ANQGSEA.

This chain joins TRBV2 and TRBJ1-5; D is unresolved. The CDR3 has 13 residues. With 2 bases removed from V and 9 bases from J, the gap between germline ends came to 11 bases. Germline V CDR1 and CDR2: SNHLY, FYNNEI. The CDR3 coding sequence is TGTGCCAGCAGTGAATCTGCCCTGGGGCCCCAGCATTTT. This gives the protein CASSESALGPQHF.

The chain carries TRBV5-6 and TRBJ2-7; maybe TRBD2 (6 bases). The CDR3 length is 16 residues. V shed 4 bases and J shed 0 bases, with 17 bases lying between them. In germline, CDR1 is SGHDT, CDR2 YYEEEE. As DNA, the CDR3 is TGTGCCAGCAGCACCCTGGGGAGGCTCCGCTCCTACGAGCAGTACTTC. This gives the protein CASSTLGRLRSYEQYF.

The V call is TRBV20-1, the J call TRBJ2-1, with TRBD2 matching over 9 bases. This CDR3 is built from 15 residues. V was clipped by 3 bases and J by 4 bases; unmatched bases: 7. Germline CDR1 is DFQATT and CDR2 is SNEGSKA (reference sequence). DNA of the CDR3: TGCAGTGCTAGTAGCGGAGCGGGGGGATACAATGAGCAGTTCTTC. Translation: CSASSGAGGYNEQFF.

The V call is TRBV2, the J call TRBJ2-7; either TRBD1 or TRBD2 may supply D (5 bases each). Germline values: CDR1 SNHLY, CDR2 FYNNEI. Trimming cost V 7 bases and J 4 bases, with 17 bases left between them. The CDR3 is 14 residues long. This CDR3 is CASIKGTFYYEQYF. The CDR3 nucleotides read TGTGCCAGCATCAAAGGGACCTTCTATTACGAGCAGTACTTC.

The chain recombines TRBV9 with TRBJ2-2; 9 nucleotides match TRBD1. The CDR3 is 16 amino acids. Looked up from germline, CDR1 is SGDLS and CDR2 is YYNGEE. The ends lost 4 bases at V and 5 bases at J; junction bases unmatched: 9. CDR3 sequence reads: CASSRPGQGSTGELFF. CDR3 in DNA: TGTGCCAGCAGCCGGCCGGGACAGGGCTCGACCGGGGAGCTGTTTTTT.

CDR3 bases: TGCAGCGTTGACAGCTCGCCCCAAGAGACCCAGTACTTC. It is translated as CSVDSSPQETQYF. This sequence joins TRBV29-1 and TRBJ2-5; D unresolved. The CDR3 loop spans 13 amino acids. Germline loops: CDR1 SQVTM, CDR2 ANQGSEA. The V end lost 3 bases, the J end lost 1 base, and 9 bases lay between the germline ends.

This chain uses TRBV27 with TRBJ2-5, with 11 bases lining up with TRBD2. The CDR3 extends over 18 amino acids. Germline assignment: CDR1 MNHEY and CDR2 SMNVEV (reference sequence). Unmatched junction bases numbered 21, after V lost 10 bases and J lost 5 bases. Written as DNA, the CDR3 is TGTGCCACCAAGCGGGGGGGAATAGCGGGAGGGCCAGGGGAGACCCAGTACTTC. Encoded protein: CATKRGGIAGGPGETQYF.

The gene calls are TRBV24-1 and TRBJ1-3; possible D gene TRBD1, 6 bases. Germline loops: CDR1 KGHDR, CDR2 SFDVKD. V dropped 2 bases and J dropped 2 bases, with 24 bases sitting between them. The CDR3 has 20 amino acids. The CDR3 bases are TGTGCCACCAGTGATTACGCCCGGGACACCATCCCTGGGACTGGAAACACCATATATTTT. It translates to CATSDYARDTIPGTGNTIYF.

The chain links TRBV13 to TRBJ2-7; TRBD1 matches 12 bases. The CDR3 has 15 residues. The junction had 7 bases not matched to a gene; V was cut back by 3 bases and J by 7 bases. Germline values: CDR1 PRHDT, CDR2 FYEKMQ (reference sequence). CDR3 region: CASSFRGQGAWEQYF. The CDR3 DNA follows: TGTGCCAGCAGCTTTCGGGGACAGGGGGCATGGGAGCAGTACTTC.

The chain joins TRBV3-1 (or the pseudogene TRBV3-2) to TRBJ1-2, with 8 bases identical to TRBD1. From germline, CDR1 is LGHDT and CDR2 YNNKEL (reference sequence). Trimming removed 7 bases from V and 6 bases from J; junction bases left unmatched: 4. The CDR3 covers 12 residues. CDR3 in DNA: TGTGCCAGCACCGGACAGGGAGATGGCTACACCTTC. Its protein is CASTGQGDGYTF.

The chain has TRBV3-1 (or the pseudogene TRBV3-2) and TRBJ2-1; the match to TRBD1 covers 10 bases. Per the germline V gene, CDR1 is LGHDT and CDR2 is YNNKEL (reference sequence). There are 15 residues in the CDR3. The trim removed 4 bases at V and 6 bases at J, leaving 6 bases unmatched. CDR3 DNA: TGTGCCAGCAGCCCATGGGACAGGGGAGGCAATGAGCAGTTCTTC. Its translation: CASSPWDRGGNEQFF.

The chain combines TRBV5-6 with TRBJ2-1, with D maybe TRBD1 (6 bases). The V and J ends lost 0 bases and 7 bases respectively, with 20 bases between them. Germline assignment: CDR1 SGHDT and CDR2 YYEEEE. The CDR3 length is 17 residues. This chain's CDR3 is CASSLDIIGYRANEQFF. The CDR3 DNA sequence: TGTGCCAGCAGCTTGGATATAATTGGTTACAGGGCGAATGAGCAGTTCTTC.

CDR3 protein: CASTRLAGGPETQYF. The CDR3 DNA is TGTGCCAGCACACGACTAGCGGGAGGGCCTGAGACCCAGTACTTC. The V call is TRBV28, the J call TRBJ2-5; TRBD2 matches 14 bases. This CDR3 has 15 residues. Trimming at V came to 7 bases and at J to 5 bases, leaving 6 bases not matched to a gene. In germline, CDR1 is MDHEN, CDR2 SYDVKM.

The rearrangement links TRBV4-3 to TRBJ2-2, with D possibly TRBD2 on 6 matching bases. The CDR3 is made up of 18 amino acids. Germline assignment: CDR1 LGHNA and CDR2 YSLEER. V was cut by 0 bases and J by 5 bases, with 19 bases left in between. The CDR3 loop is CASSQEPQAGRSTGELFF. For the CDR3, the DNA is TGCGCCAGCAGCCAAGAACCCCAGGCGGGGCGGTCAACCGGGGAGCTGTTTTTT.

The gene calls are TRBV4-1 and TRBJ2-5, with 9 positions matching TRBD2. CDR1 and CDR2 (germline): MGHRA, YSYEKL. CDR3 size: 16 residues. V dropped 4 bases and J dropped 1; count of bases not matched to a gene: 7. CDR3 in DNA: TGCGCCAGCAGCCGGATGGCGGGACTAGCCCAAGAGACCCAGTACTTC. Amino acid sequence: CASSRMAGLAQETQYF.

This chain joins TRBV2 and TRBJ2-5, with a tentative D call TRBD1 (6 bases). With 5 bases removed from V and 1 base from J, the gap between germline ends came to 14 bases. The CDR3 spans 15 residues. Germline V gives CDR1 SNHLY, CDR2 FYNNEI. This chain's CDR3 is CASSFPGTTQETQYF. In nucleotides, the CDR3 is TGTGCCAGCAGTTTTCCCGGGACAACCCAAGAGACCCAGTACTTC.

The V and J genes are TRBV9 and TRBJ2-1, with unresolved D. V lost 1 base and J lost 10, with 15 bases in between. The CDR3 length is 14 residues. Germline assignment: CDR1 SGDLS and CDR2 YYNGEE. The CDR3: CASSVSVYVHEQFF. The CDR3 DNA sequence: TGTGCCAGCAGCGTATCCGTATACGTCCACGAGCAGTTCTTC.

CDR3 in DNA: TGTGCCAGTAGTGCGGGACAGGTCTACGAGCAGTACTTC. Translating gives CASSAGQVYEQYF. V and J are TRBV19 and TRBJ2-7, with TRBD1 matching 8 bases. CDR1 LNHDA and CDR2 SQIVND come from the germline V gene (reference sequence). V was pared by 5 bases and J by 3 bases, with 3 bases of the junction left unmatched. The CDR3 totals 13 residues.

The V call is TRBV7-9, the J call TRBJ1-1; the D gene is possibly TRBD1 (6 bases). The length of the CDR3 is 14 residues. V lost 4 bases to trimming and J lost 1 base, with 10 bases between them. The V gene's germline CDR1 is SEHNR and CDR2 FQNEAQ (reference sequence). DNA for the CDR3: TGTGCCAGCAGCTCCCTGACAGGGAACACTGAAGCTTTCTTT. Translated, it gives CASSSLTGNTEAFF.

The J gene is TRBJ1-6, the V gene TRBV3-1 (or the pseudogene TRBV3-2), with 7 bases aligning to TRBD1. The V gene end was trimmed by 1 base and the J gene end by 8 bases; junction bases not matched to a gene: 5. The CDR3 totals 15 residues. Germline V gives CDR1 LGHDT, CDR2 YNNKEL (reference sequence). The CDR3: CASSQGQGPDSPLHF. CDR3 bases: TGTGCCAGCAGCCAAGGACAGGGCCCAGATTCACCCCTCCACTTT.

This clone was detected only once. The junction departs from germline at one end; a sequencing error may be responsible. V gene TRBV12-3 or TRBV12-4 combines with J gene TRBJ2-3; D may be TRBD2 (6 bases). This CDR3 has 13 amino acids. CDR3 nucleotides: TGTGCTAGCAGTGGGACTAGCACAGATACGCAGTATTTT. Translating gives CASSGTSTDTQYF.

The chain joins TRBV5-4 to TRBJ2-1; 8 bases line up with TRBD1. This CDR3 contains 16 residues. Trimming at V came to 3 bases and at J to 2 bases, leaving 7 bases not matched to a gene. Germline CDR1 is SGHNT and CDR2 is YYREEE (reference sequence). In nucleotides, the CDR3 is TGTGCCAGCAGCTCGGCCTCGACAGGGGCCTACAATGAGCAGTTCTTC. Its translation is CASSSASTGAYNEQFF.

This chain joins TRBV7-9 and TRBJ2-1; 10 bases align to TRBD2. V shed 2 bases, J shed 8 bases, and the junction held 9 bases outside the gene matches. The CDR3 length is 16 residues. The germline gives CDR1 SEHNR, CDR2 FQNEAQ (reference sequence). The CDR3 sequence: CASSLQLLAGVDEQFF. Here the CDR3 DNA reads TGTGCCAGCAGCTTACAACTCCTAGCGGGAGTCGATGAGCAGTTCTTC.

This chain uses TRBV4-1 with TRBJ2-1; 8 bases map to TRBD2. Germline CDR1 and CDR2: MGHRA and YSYEKL. V lost 2 bases, J lost 15 bases, and 9 bases stayed unmatched. The CDR3 length is 13 residues. The CDR3 bases are TGCGCCAGCAGCCAACCACTGGGAGCGGGAGTGTTCTTC. Amino acids: CASSQPLGAGVFF.

The rearrangement links TRBV11-2 to TRBJ1-6; unclear D gene. The germline V and J ends were trimmed by 1 base and 7 bases, with 11 bases remaining between them. Per germline, CDR1 SGHAT and CDR2 FQNNGV. The CDR3 has 15 amino acids. CDR3: CASSLGSGFNSPLHF. The CDR3 DNA reads as TGTGCCAGCAGCTTAGGGTCCGGGTTCAATTCACCCCTCCACTTT. The full variable domain, completed using reference TRBV11-2 and TRBJ1-6, is EAGVAQSPRYKIIEKRQSVAFWCNPISGHATLYWYQQILGQGPKLLIQFQNNGVVDDSQLPKDRFSAERLKGVDSTLKIQPAKLEDSAVYLCASSLGSGFNSPLHFGNGTRLTVT.